The clone carrying this T cell receptor beta chain was seen only a few times. This entry belongs to a study of blood T cell repertoires in COVID-19. Study in general: Researchers got acute and convalescent COVID-19 samples from the United States, Italy and Spain. T cells, B-cell-depleted T cells, or PBMCs provided the cDNA or gDNA that served as material.

This CDR3 has 15 amino acids. V lost 2 bases and J lost 2, with 10 bases in between. The germline V gene encodes CDR1 SGHTA and CDR2 FQGNSA. The authors' processing: It was from reference gene primer amplification that nucleated cell counts were estimated. Produced via immunoSEQ multiplex PCR; TCRdb's table is partial and in-frame only. V and J calls and clone size are those listed in that table; D and trimming were worked out from the DNA. Here the sample spans some 130,000 clones, 70% to 85% being singletons. The TCR originated in a man in his 60s who had recovered from COVID-19. The chain joins TRBV7-2 to TRBJ1-5, with a weak D call TRBD1 (6 bases). The specimen sequenced was peripheral blood. CDR3 region: CASSLNGQRNQPQHF. In DNA form, the CDR3 reads TGTGCCAGCAGCTTAAACGGACAGCGCAATCAGCCCCAGCATTTT.